This record looks at one TCR beta chain sequence and its context. The repertoire was sequenced with immunoSEQ multiplex PCR; TCRdb's copy has only in-frame clones and lacks some. The repertoire holds more than 350,000 clones, with over 75% as singletons. This CDR3 is built from 16 residues. Germline CDR1 reads LNHDA; CDR2 reads SQIVND (reference sequence). With 5 bases clipped from V and 4 bases from J, the junction kept 11 bases outside the gene matches. Individuals drawn from about two dozen US areas were roughly 18 to 95 years old. Within 2 weeks of study entry, exposed participants had contacted a PCR-confirmed or clinician-diagnosed COVID-19 case. These data belong to a study of blood T cell repertoires in COVID-19. About the study: COVID-19 samples collected from the United States, Italy and Spain covered acute and convalescent phases. T cells, B-cell-depleted T cells, or PBMCs supplied cDNA or gDNA.

This sequence joins TRBV19 and TRBJ1-1; 9 bases fit TRBD1. The receptor comes from a woman younger than 30 who had been exposed to COVID-19. What was sequenced was PBMCs or T cells enriched from blood (not recorded which). As DNA, the CDR3 is TGTGCCAGTAGTCTTCCGACAGGGGGGGCGGCCACTGAAGCTTTCTTT. Protein: CASSLPTGGAATEAFF.